These 11 T cell receptor beta chains were all obtained from the same sample, sequenced in a study of beta chain features in type 1 diabetes (dated by TCRdb to the late 2010s). Receptor amplification or capture employed the immunoSEQ multiplex PCR assay. The entire amount of isolated RNA was reverse transcribed using the High Capacity cDNA Reverse Transcription Kit, so the sequenced TCRB transcripts were expressed ones. TCRdb re-hosts the immuneACCESS table, in-frame sequences only. Its copies lack some clones; in the studies checked, an unresolved V gene accounts for under half of them, and the cause for the rest is not known. This sample holds fewer than 500,000 clones; 11% to 15% were observed only once. Together, the top ten hold 0.035% to 0.04% of the sample. Material for sequencing was naive CD4+ T cells from blood. The label giving this sample's cell subset or site can be read as: true naive CD4+ T cells. Receptors originate from a man aged 30 to 39 in good health.

This chain uses TRBV11-2 with TRBJ2-5, with 13 bases matching TRBD2. After removal of 4 bases from V and 3 bases from J, the junction contained 8 bases not matched to a gene. Germline V CDR1 and CDR2: SGHAT, FQNNGV. CDR3 length equals 17 residues. The CDR3 bases are TGTGCCAGCAGCTCAGGAATCACTAGCGGGGGGGAAGAGACCCAGTACTTC. It codes for CASSSGITSGGEETQYF. The full variable domain, with the rest looked up from reference TRBV11-2 and TRBJ2-5, is EAGVAQSPRYKIIEKRQSVAFWCNPISGHATLYWYQQILGQGPKLLIQFQNNGVVDDSQLPKDRFSAERLKGVDSTLKIQPAKLEDSAVYLCASSSGITSGGEETQYFGPGTRLLVL.

The chain has TRBV4-3 and TRBJ1-6; TRBD1 matches at 7 bases. Looked up from germline, CDR1 is LGHNA and CDR2 is YSLEER. Trimming took 3 bases from V and 7 from J; bases not matched to a gene: 3. The CDR3 extends over 14 amino acids. Here the CDR3 DNA reads TGCGCCAGCAGCCACCCAGGGGGAAATTCACCCCTCCACTTT. Translated, it gives CASSHPGGNSPLHF.

This clone was counted ten times or more. Other DNA sequences of this sample code for an identical CDR3. This chain links TRBV30 with TRBJ2-1, with D unclear. V gave up 3 bases and J gave up 3 bases, with 3 bases separating them. From germline, CDR1 is GTSNPN and CDR2 SVGIG (reference sequence). The CDR3 length is 11 residues. The CDR3 loop reads CAWSDYNEQFF. CDR3 bases: TGTGCCTGGAGCGACTACAATGAGCAGTTCTTC.

To note about this clone: One junction end disagrees with the germline gene, perhaps due to a read error. This chain uses TRBV7-7 with TRBJ2-3, with 10 bases lining up with TRBD1. Per germline, CDR1 SSHAT and CDR2 FNYEAQ (reference sequence). CDR3 length equals 17 residues. CDR3 coding DNA: TGTGCTAGCAGCTTAGGAACCGGGACAGGGGGCACAGATACGCAGTATTTT. Translation: CASSLGTGTGGTDTQYF.

This clone was detected a few times. The gene calls are TRBV5-6 and TRBJ2-7; D gene uncertain. The CDR3 is made up of 11 amino acids. The germline V and J ends were trimmed by 0 bases and 5 bases, with 3 bases remaining between them. Germline-derived CDR1 and CDR2 are SGHDT and YYEEEE. The CDR3 loop reads CASSLAHEQYF. The CDR3 nucleotides are TGTGCCAGCAGCTTGGCCCACGAGCAGTACTTC.

V and J are TRBV11-3 and TRBJ2-5, with 11 bases identical to TRBD2. In germline, CDR1 is SGHNT, CDR2 YENEEA. Trimming cost V 1 base and J 4 bases; bases outside gene matches: 5. The CDR3 contains 16 residues. Here the CDR3 DNA reads TGTGCCAGCAGCTTAGTGGGTCTAGCGGGAGGAGAGACCCAGTACTTC. Encoded protein: CASSLVGLAGGETQYF.

The rearrangement uses TRBV5-1 and TRBJ2-5, with no clear D. This CDR3 is 14 amino acids long. Trimming removed 0 bases from V and 3 bases from J, with 9 bases in between. Germline V CDR1 and CDR2: SGHRS, YFSETQ. The chain's CDR3 is CASSLVSAKETQYF. The CDR3 bases are TGCGCCAGCAGCTTGGTGTCAGCTAAAGAGACCCAGTACTTC.

This rearrangement joins TRBV19 to TRBJ2-3; D perhaps matches TRBD1 (6 bases). In germline, CDR1 is LNHDA, CDR2 SQIVND (reference sequence). The length of the CDR3 is 13 residues. V lost 6 bases, J lost 10 bases, and 17 bases lay in between. The CDR3 protein is CASRHRGGRAQYF. The CDR3 DNA sequence: TGTGCCAGTAGGCATCGAGGGGGTAGGGCGCAGTATTTT.

The chain recombines TRBV29-1 with TRBJ1-2; possibly TRBD1 for D (6 bases). The V gene's germline CDR1 is SQVTM and CDR2 ANQGSEA. V was trimmed by 5 bases and J by 8 bases, leaving 27 bases between them. This CDR3 comprises 16 residues. CDR3 coding DNA: TGCAGCGTTCATCCGGGACATCGATTACTTCTATCAGGCTACACCTTC. It translates to CSVHPGHRLLLSGYTF.

The V and J genes are TRBV20-1 and TRBJ1-2, with D unresolved. This CDR3 contains 11 residues. V was clipped by 4 bases and J by 7 bases, with 10 bases between them. Per the germline V gene, CDR1 is DFQATT and CDR2 is SNEGSKA (reference sequence). CDR3 sequence (DNA): TGCAGTGCTACGCGGGCTAGTGGCTACACCTTC. Amino acid sequence: CSATRASGYTF.

Only a few counts were recorded for this clone. The chain links TRBV4-1 to TRBJ1-2; unclear D gene. The CDR3 totals 15 residues. The germline V and J ends were trimmed by 1 base and 7 bases, with 16 bases remaining between them. CDR1 MGHRA and CDR2 YSYEKL come from the germline V gene. The CDR3 region is CASSQVFGGIVGYTF. CDR3 nucleotides: TGCGCCAGCAGCCAAGTTTTCGGAGGAATAGTTGGCTACACCTTC.